This is a list of T cell receptor beta chains from one sample in a study of cytomegalovirus exposure and HLA in healthy donors. Using immunoSEQ multiplex PCR, the repertoire was profiled, and TCRdb retains in-frame clones only, with some absent. This table has over 150,000 clones, 75% to 90% appearing once. Sequenced: PBMCs. These receptor sequences come from a woman between 45 and 65 years old in good health and CMV-seropositive. Both conserved end residues are part of each CDR3. Each record gives: D gene, V gene, J gene, clone size, CDR3 DNA, CDR3 protein. A D gene is named only where the DNA matches it firmly. A clone size is listed for some rows: how often the clone was seen (once, few, many), or a class if it is expanded.

D: TRBD1
V: TRBV5-6
J: TRBJ1-5
size: -
DNA: TGTGCCAGCAGCCCAGGGACAGGTCGGGATAATCAGCCCCAGCATTTT
CDR3: CASSPGTGRDNQPQHF

D: -
V: TRBV10-3
J: TRBJ1-2
size: -
DNA: TGTGCCATCAGGGCCACAGGTTCGGTAAAGACTAACTATGGCTACACCTTC
CDR3: CAIRATGSVKTNYGYTF

D: TRBD1
V: TRBV10-2
J: TRBJ2-1
size: -
DNA: TGCGCCAGCAGTGAACAGGGGTTTGGAAATGAGCAGTTCTTC
CDR3: CASSEQGFGNEQFF

D: -
V: TRBV28
J: TRBJ2-7
size: once
DNA: TGTGCCAGCACCGATGCAGGCACCGAGGGTTACGAGCAGTACTTC
CDR3: CASTDAGTEGYEQYF

D: -
V: TRBV18
J: TRBJ1-1
size: -
DNA: TGTGCCAGCGCTGACGGAGCTTCGAACACTGAAGCTTTCTTT
CDR3: CASADGASNTEAFF

D: TRBD2
V: TRBV4-2
J: TRBJ2-1
size: -
DNA: TGTGCCAGCAGCCAAGCCGGGACTAGCGGGGGACAAGGTGAGCAGTTCTTC
CDR3: CASSQAGTSGGQGEQFF

D: -
V: TRBV2
J: TRBJ2-7
size: -
DNA: TGTGCCAGCAGTATACTGGAGTCCTACGAGCAGTACTTC
CDR3: CASSILESYEQYF

D: TRBD2
V: TRBV5-1
J: TRBJ2-4
size: -
DNA: TGCGCCAGCAGCTGGGGCGGGGGGCCCGAAAACAGTCAGTACTTC
CDR3: CASSWGGGPENSQYF

D: -
V: TRBV4-1
J: TRBJ2-6
size: -
DNA: TGCGCCAGCAGCCAAGATTTGGCCAGGAGCTCTGGGGCCAACGGCCTGACTTTC
CDR3: CASSQDLARSSGANGLTF

D: TRBD1
V: TRBV18
J: TRBJ2-7
size: -
DNA: TGTGCCAGCTCACCGCAGGGGGCCGGAGGGGAGCAGTACTTC
CDR3: CASSPQGAGGEQYF

D: -
V: TRBV7-6
J: TRBJ1-1
size: -
DNA: TGTGCCAGCATCCGAAACCAAGAGGGCACTGAAGCTTTCTTT
CDR3: CASIRNQEGTEAFF

D: TRBD2
V: TRBV2
J: TRBJ2-3
size: -
DNA: TGTGCCAGCAGTACCACTAGCGGGGGGTCAGATACGCAGTATTTT
CDR3: CASSTTSGGSDTQYF

D: -
V: TRBV19
J: TRBJ1-5
size: -
DNA: TGTGCCAGTGCAACACACAGGTCTAGCAATCAGCCCCAGCATTTT
CDR3: CASATHRSSNQPQHF